This T cell receptor (beta chain) was recovered during a study of T cell responses to AZD1222 COVID-19 vaccine. Study results and limitations: Mostly white British, mostly female donors; authors suggested clonal diversity may be underestimated. Per reports, nearly half of all spike-specific TCRs target regions that are unmutated in variants. Repertoire sampling happened only post peak T cell response.

As concerns this clone: Its target is not known.

Profiled with immunoSEQ multiplex PCR; TCRdb holds only in-frame clones, not every one. The table has some 120,000 clones, 65% to 90% seen once; the top ten hold 27%. Second doses at about 4 or about 12 weeks were pooled. This CDR3 is 13 amino acids long. V was cut by 1 base and J by 10 bases, with 13 bases left in between. Looked up from germline, CDR1 is MDHEN and CDR2 is SYDVKM. The material was peripheral blood, obtained 28 days after the second AZD1222 dose. This chain joins TRBV28 and TRBJ1-1; D call uncertain. This receptor was identified in an adult who received the AZD1222 COVID-19 vaccine. The CDR3 protein is CASSLLGLNLAFF. In DNA form, the CDR3 reads TGTGCCAGCAGTTTATTGGGCCTCAACCTAGCTTTCTTT. The complete variable domain, with remaining parts taken from reference TRBV28 and TRBJ1-1, reads DVKVTQSSRYLVKRTGEKVFLECVQDMDHENMFWYRQDPGLGLRLIYFSYDVKMKEKGDIPEGYSVSREKKERFSLILESASTNQTSMYLCASSLLGLNLAFFGQGTRLTVV.